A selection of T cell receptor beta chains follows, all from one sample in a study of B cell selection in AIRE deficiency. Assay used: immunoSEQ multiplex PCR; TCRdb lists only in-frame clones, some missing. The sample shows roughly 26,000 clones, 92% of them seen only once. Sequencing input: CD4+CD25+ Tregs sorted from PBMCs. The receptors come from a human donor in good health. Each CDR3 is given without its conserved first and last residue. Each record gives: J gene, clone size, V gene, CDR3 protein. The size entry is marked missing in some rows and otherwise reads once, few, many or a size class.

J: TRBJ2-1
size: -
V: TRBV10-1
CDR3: ASSERLDNEQF

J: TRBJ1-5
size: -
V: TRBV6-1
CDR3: ASNGQGRQPQH

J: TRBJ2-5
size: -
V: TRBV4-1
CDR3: ASSQDGASGGQETQY

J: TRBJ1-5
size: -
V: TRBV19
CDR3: ASRLRQGGQPQH

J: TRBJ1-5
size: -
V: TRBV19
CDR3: ASMGILSNQPQH

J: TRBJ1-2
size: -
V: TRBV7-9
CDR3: ASSLGRGHT

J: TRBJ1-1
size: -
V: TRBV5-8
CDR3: ASSAFRGTEAF

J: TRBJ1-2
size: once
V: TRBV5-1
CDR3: ASSFETGNYGYT

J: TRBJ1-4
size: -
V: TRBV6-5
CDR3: ASSYMADNEKLF

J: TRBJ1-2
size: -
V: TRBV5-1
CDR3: ASSLGQAGDYGYT

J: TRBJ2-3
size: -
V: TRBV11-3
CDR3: ASSIRTYTDTQY

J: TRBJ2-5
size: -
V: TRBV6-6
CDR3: ASSYSRLAETQY

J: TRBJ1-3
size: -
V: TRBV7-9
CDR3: ASSLPLNTIY

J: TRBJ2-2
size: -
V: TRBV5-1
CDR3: ASSLGQNTGELF

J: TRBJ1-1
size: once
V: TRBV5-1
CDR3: ASSQLQGPGEAF

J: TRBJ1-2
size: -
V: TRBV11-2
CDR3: ASSRGYGYT

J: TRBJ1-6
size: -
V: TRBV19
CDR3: ASSEGRLLPLH

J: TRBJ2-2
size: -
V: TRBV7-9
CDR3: ASSLAGRTITGELF

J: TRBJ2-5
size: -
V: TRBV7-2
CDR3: ASSASGGRETQY

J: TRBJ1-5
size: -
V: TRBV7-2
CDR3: ASSPRQGTGNQPQH

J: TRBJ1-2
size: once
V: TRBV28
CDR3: ASSPGQGAFYGYT

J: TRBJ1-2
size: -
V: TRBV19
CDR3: ACLSSYGYT

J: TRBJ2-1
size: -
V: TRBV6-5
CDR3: ASSYSGTVNEQF

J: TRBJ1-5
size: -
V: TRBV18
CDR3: ASSPGLGNQPQH

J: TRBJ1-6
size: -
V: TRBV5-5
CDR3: ASSSGEGAGSPLH

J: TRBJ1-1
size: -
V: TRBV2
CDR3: ASSEALGRTGGSTEAF

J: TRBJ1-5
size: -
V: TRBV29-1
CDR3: SVGVERQPQH

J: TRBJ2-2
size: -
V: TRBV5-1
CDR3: ASSLGVNTGELF

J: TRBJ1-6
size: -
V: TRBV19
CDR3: ASSTGQTNSPLH

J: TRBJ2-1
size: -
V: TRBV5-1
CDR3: ASSLAQSHEQF

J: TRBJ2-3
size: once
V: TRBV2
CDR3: ASSAGLGLTDTQY

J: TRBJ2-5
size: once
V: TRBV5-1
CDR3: ASSLRDRRETQY

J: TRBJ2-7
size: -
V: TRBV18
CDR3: ASSPPLVPGQGNYEQY

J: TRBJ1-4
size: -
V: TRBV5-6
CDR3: ASSRPGGDNEKLF

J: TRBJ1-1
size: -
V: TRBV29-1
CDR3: SVGGTNTEAF

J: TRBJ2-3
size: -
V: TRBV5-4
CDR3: ASSLEGGRADTQY

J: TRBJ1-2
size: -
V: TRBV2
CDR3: ASRGGDLKGYGYT

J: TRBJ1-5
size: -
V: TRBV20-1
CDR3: SATRQQPQH

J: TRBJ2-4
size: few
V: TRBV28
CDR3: ASGVGNKNIQY

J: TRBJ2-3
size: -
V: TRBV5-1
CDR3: ASSTGGTDTQY

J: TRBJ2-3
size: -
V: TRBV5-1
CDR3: ASSFGIGQGADTQY

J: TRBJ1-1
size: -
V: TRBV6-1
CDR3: ASSQRTEAF

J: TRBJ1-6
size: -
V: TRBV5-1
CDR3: ASRMGQGGNSPLH

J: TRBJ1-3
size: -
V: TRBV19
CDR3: ASSKPGQLGSGNTIY

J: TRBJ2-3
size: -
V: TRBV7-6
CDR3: ASSSSGGAQDTQY

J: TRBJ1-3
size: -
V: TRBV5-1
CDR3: ASSLAPLGVTGNTIY

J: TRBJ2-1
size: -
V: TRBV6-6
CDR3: ASGGYEQF

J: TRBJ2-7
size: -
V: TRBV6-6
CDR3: ASTKGPTYEQY

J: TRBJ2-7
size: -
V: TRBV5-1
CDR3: ASSLVAGPTYEQY

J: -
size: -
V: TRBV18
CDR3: ASSPGTGRYEQY

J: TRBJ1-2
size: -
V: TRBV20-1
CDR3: SAIRGSGYT

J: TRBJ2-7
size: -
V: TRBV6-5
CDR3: ASSSPMRDEQY

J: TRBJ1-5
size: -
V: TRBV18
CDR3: ASSPSGSSNQPQH

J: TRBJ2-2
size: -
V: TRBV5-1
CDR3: ASSLEAGSTGELF

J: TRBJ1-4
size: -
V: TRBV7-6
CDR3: ASSSGVSNEKLF

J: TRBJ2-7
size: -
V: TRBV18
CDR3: ASSPGQYYEQY

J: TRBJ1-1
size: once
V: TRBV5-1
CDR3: ASSGWAEGTEAF

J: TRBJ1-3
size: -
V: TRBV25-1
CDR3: ASSWTGLSGNTIY

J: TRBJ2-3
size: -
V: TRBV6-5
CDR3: ASTRSVESDTQY